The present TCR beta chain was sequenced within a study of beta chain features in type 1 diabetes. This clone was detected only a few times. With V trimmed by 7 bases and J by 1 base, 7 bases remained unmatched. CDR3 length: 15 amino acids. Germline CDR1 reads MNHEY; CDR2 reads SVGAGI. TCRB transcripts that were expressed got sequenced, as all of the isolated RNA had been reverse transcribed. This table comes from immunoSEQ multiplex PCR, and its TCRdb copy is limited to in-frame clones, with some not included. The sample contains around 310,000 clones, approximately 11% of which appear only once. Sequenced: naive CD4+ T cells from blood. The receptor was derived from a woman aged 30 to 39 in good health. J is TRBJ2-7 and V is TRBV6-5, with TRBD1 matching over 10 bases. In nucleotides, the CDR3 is TGTGCCAGCATGATCCGGACAGGGGGATCCTACGAGCAGTACTTC. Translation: CASMIRTGGSYEQYF.